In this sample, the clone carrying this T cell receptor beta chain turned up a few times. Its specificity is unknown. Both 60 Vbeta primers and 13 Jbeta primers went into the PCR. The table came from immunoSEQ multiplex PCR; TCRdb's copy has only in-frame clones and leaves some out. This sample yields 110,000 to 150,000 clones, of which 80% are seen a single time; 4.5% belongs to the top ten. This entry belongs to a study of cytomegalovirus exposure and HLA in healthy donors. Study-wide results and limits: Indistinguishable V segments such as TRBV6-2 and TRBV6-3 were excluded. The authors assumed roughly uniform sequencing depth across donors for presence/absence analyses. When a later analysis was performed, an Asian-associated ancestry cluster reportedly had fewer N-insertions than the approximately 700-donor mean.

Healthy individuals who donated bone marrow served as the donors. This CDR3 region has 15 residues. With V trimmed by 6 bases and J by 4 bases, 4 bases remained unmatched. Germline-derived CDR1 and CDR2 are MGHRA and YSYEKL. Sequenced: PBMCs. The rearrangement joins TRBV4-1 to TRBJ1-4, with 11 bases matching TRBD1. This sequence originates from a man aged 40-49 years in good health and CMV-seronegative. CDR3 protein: CASRGTGGVNEKLFF. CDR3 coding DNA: TGCGCCAGCAGGGGGACAGGGGGTGTTAATGAAAAACTGTTTTTT.